The sequence of this T cell receptor beta chain was determined in a study of shared clonotypes between healthy human individuals. The V end was cut by 4 bases, the J end by 4 bases, with 14 bases between. Germline CDR1 and CDR2: SNHLY and FYNNEI. CDR3 length: 15 amino acids. CD45RO-negative CD8 cells positively selected for CCR7 made up the naive population, which excluded terminally differentiated effector memory CD45RA+ cells. Assay used: immunoSEQ multiplex PCR; TCRdb lists only in-frame clones, some missing. The sample includes millions of clones, about 93% of them seen just once. V and J are TRBV2 and TRBJ2-1; no firm D call. The sequence derives from a man aged 18-30 years in good health. Some clones in this sample may be carry-over from other donors' samples. The specimen was naive CD8+ T cells from PBMCs. In DNA, the CDR3 is TGTGCCAGCAGTGCGGCCACCGCGGCGTACAATGAGCAGTTCTTC. Its protein product is CASSAATAAYNEQFF.